This TCR beta chain was profiled in a study of T cell repertoires in cytomegalovirus infection. In the study overall: Well-studied HLA-B-restricted CMV epitopes were used in the study alongside recently identified HLA-C-restricted ones. Findings and caveats of the study: Cumulated frequencies of public TCR beta families served to identify carriers of CMV plus the relevant HLA.

CDR3 length: 15 amino acids. V was pared by 5 bases and J by 6 bases, with 19 bases between. Per germline, CDR1 LNHDA and CDR2 SQIVND (reference sequence). One entry per CDR3 protein, called by TCRdb with MiXCR from the reads. Of about 360,000 distinct CDR3 sequences in the sample, roughly 34% were seen once. A remark on this clonotype: Antigen unknown.

The source is a human donor in good health (CMV status not recorded). Some clones in this sample may be carry-over from other donors' samples. Sequenced here: cultured PBMCs, sampled from culture after CMV antigen stimulation. The chain carries TRBV19 and TRBJ1-1; TRBD1 is a possible D gene (5 bases). The CDR3 DNA sequence: TGTGCCAGTAGTTTGGGGGAGGGGATCCTCCCTGAAGCTTTCTTT. This encodes CASSLGEGILPEAFF.